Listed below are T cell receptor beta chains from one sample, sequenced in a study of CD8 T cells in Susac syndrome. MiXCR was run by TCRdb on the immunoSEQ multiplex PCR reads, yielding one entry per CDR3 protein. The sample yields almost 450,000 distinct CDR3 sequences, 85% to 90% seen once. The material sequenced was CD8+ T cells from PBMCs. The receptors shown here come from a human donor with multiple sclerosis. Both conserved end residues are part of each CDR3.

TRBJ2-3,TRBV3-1,CASSQDPSGGTDTQYF
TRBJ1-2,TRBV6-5,CASSYFGGALYGYTF
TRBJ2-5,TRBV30,CAWSPRDRYQETQYF
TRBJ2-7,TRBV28,CASSPSGIGEQYF
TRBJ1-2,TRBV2,CAIPRGPFYTF
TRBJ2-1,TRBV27,CASSFAGSTPFNEQFF
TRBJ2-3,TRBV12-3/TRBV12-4,CASSLEHGTDTQYF
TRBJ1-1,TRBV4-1,CASSTGSSTEAFF
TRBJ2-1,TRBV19,CATTRGPNEQFF
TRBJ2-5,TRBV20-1,CSARGGLASETQYF